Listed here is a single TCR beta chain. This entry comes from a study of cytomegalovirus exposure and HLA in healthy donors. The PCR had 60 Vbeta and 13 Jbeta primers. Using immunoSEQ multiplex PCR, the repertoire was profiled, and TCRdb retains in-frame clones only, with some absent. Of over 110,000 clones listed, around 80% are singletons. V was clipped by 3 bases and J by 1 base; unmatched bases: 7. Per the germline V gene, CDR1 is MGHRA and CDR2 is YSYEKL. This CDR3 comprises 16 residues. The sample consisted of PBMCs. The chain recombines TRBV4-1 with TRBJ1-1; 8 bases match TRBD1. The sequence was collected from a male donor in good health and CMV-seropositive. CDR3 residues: CASSHASGGGNTEAFF. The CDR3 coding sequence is TGCGCCAGCAGCCATGCTTCAGGGGGCGGGAACACTGAAGCTTTCTTT.